Listed below are T cell receptor beta chains from one sample, sequenced in a study of blood T cell repertoires in COVID-19. The repertoire was sequenced with immunoSEQ multiplex PCR; TCRdb's copy has only in-frame clones and lacks some. The sample carries 300,000 to 350,000 clones, 87% recorded once. The sequencing sample was made of PBMCs or T cells enriched from blood (not recorded which). The origin of the receptors is a woman in her twenties or thirties who had recovered from COVID-19. CDR3s include the opening cysteine and the closing phenylalanine or tryptophan. D genes are given only for firm matches. For some rows the clone size is stated as once, few or many, or as a class when expanded; others skip it.

clone_size	v_call	j_call	d_call	cdr3_aa	cdr3_nt
NA	TRBV5-5	TRBJ2-4	TRBD2	CASSPGLAGGENIQYF	TGTGCCAGCAGCCCCGGACTAGCGGGGGGGGAAAACATTCAGTACTTC
NA	TRBV25-1	TRBJ2-3	NA	CASSEGGASDTQYF	TGTGCCAGCAGTGAAGGAGGGGCTTCTGATACGCAGTATTTT
NA	TRBV9	TRBJ2-5	TRBD2	CASSGSGGAGETQYF	TGTGCCAGCAGCGGTAGCGGGGGGGCTGGTGAGACCCAGTACTTC
NA	TRBV5-8	TRBJ2-7	NA	CASSNRGEQYF	TGTGCCAGCAGCAATAGGGGCGAGCAGTACTTC
NA	TRBV24-1	TRBJ2-1	NA	CATSSTRDFSYNEQFF	TGTGCCACCAGTTCGACCCGGGACTTCTCCTACAATGAGCAGTTCTTC
once	TRBV3-1/TRBV3-2	TRBJ1-1	NA	CASSPRGWNTEAFF	TGTGCCAGCAGCCCAAGGGGGTGGAACACTGAAGCTTTCTTT
NA	TRBV5-1	TRBJ2-1	TRBD2	CASSFSSGGANEQFF	TGCGCCAGCAGCTTCTCTAGCGGGGGGGCTAATGAGCAGTTCTTC
NA	TRBV7-7	TRBJ2-2	NA	CASSPARGSGELFF	TGTGCCAGCAGCCCCGCTCGGGGGTCCGGGGAGCTGTTTTTT
NA	TRBV19	TRBJ1-4	NA	CASSMGRGGEKLFF	TGTGCCAGTAGTATGGGCAGGGGAGGGGAAAAACTGTTTTTT
NA	TRBV5-8	TRBJ2-7	NA	CASSLNRETNF	TGTGCCAGCAGCTTAAACAGGGAGACGAACTTC
once	TRBV6-2/TRBV6-3	TRBJ1-1	TRBD1	CASSYLRDRLNTEAFF	TGTGCCAGCAGTTACCTACGGGACAGACTGAACACTGAAGCTTTCTTT
few	TRBV7-6	TRBJ2-2	TRBD1	CASSTAGGGSTGELFF	TGTGCCAGCAGCACTGCAGGGGGCGGTAGTACCGGGGAGCTGTTTTTT
once	TRBV4-1	TRBJ1-2	TRBD1	CASSLRDSRSNYGYTF	TGCGCCAGCAGCCTCCGGGACAGTAGGTCCAACTATGGCTACACCTTC
NA	TRBV3-1/TRBV3-2	TRBJ2-7	TRBD1	CASSRQGIHEQYF	TGTGCCAGCAGCCGACAGGGGATACACGAGCAGTACTTC
NA	TRBV6-5	TRBJ1-1	TRBD1	CASSLGQGSEAFF	TGTGCCAGCAGTTTAGGACAGGGATCTGAAGCTTTCTTT
NA	TRBV5-1	TRBJ2-1	NA	CASSFRAQGNEQFF	TGCGCCAGCAGCTTTAGGGCACAGGGCAATGAGCAGTTCTTC
NA	TRBV27	TRBJ1-2	TRBD1	CASSLEGQGAVYGYTF	TGTGCCAGCAGTTTAGAGGGACAGGGGGCCGTTTATGGCTACACCTTC
NA	TRBV9	TRBJ2-3	TRBD2	CASSVARLAGASTDTQYF	TGTGCCAGCAGCGTAGCTCGTCTAGCGGGGGCGAGCACAGATACGCAGTATTTT
NA	TRBV7-9	TRBJ1-1	TRBD1	CASNDRDRGGTEAFF	TGTGCCAGCAACGACCGGGACAGGGGTGGAACTGAAGCTTTCTTT
NA	TRBV6-5	TRBJ2-2	TRBD1	CASRGQGYNTGELFF	TGTGCCAGCAGGGGACAGGGTTATAACACCGGGGAGCTGTTTTTT
NA	TRBV12-3/TRBV12-4	TRBJ2-3	NA	CASSYSSDTQYF	TGTGCCAGCTCCTACAGTTCAGATACGCAGTATTTT
once	TRBV5-1	TRBJ2-2	TRBD1	CASSQNSGTGGAGELFF	TGCGCCAGCAGCCAAAACTCCGGGACAGGGGGGGCCGGGGAGCTGTTTTTT
NA	TRBV4-3	TRBJ2-4	TRBD1	CASSQDLGQGGPIAKNIQYF	TGCGCCAGCAGCCAAGATCTGGGACAGGGGGGACCAATAGCCAAAAACATTCAGTACTTC
NA	TRBV19	TRBJ2-1	TRBD2	CASRGTSHYNEQFF	TGTGCCAGTAGGGGGACTAGTCACTACAATGAGCAGTTCTTC
NA	TRBV4-2	TRBJ2-5	TRBD2	CASSQEGKRGETQYF	TGTGCCAGCAGCCAAGAGGGGAAGCGGGGGGAGACCCAGTACTTC
NA	TRBV28	TRBJ1-2	NA	CASSLWDSPLF	TGTGCTAGCAGTTTATGGGACTCTCCCCTCTTC
NA	TRBV7-2	TRBJ2-5	TRBD2	CASSFNSGGPETQYF	TGTGCCAGCAGCTTTAATAGCGGGGGGCCCGAGACCCAGTACTTC
NA	TRBV18	TRBJ2-3	TRBD2	CASSPATSGGRDTQYF	TGTGCCAGCTCACCCGCGACTAGCGGGGGGAGGGATACGCAGTATTTT
few	TRBV6-2/TRBV6-3	TRBJ1-3	NA	CASSSVGASGNTIYF	TGTGCCAGCAGTAGCGTGGGAGCCTCTGGAAACACCATATATTTT
once	TRBV3-1/TRBV3-2	TRBJ1-5	TRBD1	CASSQGTGDNQPQHF	TGTGCCAGCAGCCAAGGGACAGGAGACAATCAGCCCCAGCATTTT
NA	TRBV2	TRBJ2-5	NA	CASTDISWEIQETQYF	TGTGCCAGCACTGACATTTCATGGGAGATACAAGAGACCCAGTACTTC
NA	TRBV24-1	TRBJ2-7	NA	CATENGYEQYF	TGTGCCACCGAGAACGGGTACGAGCAGTACTTC
NA	TRBV29-1	TRBJ2-7	TRBD1	CSVSTGNYEQYF	TGCAGCGTTTCGACAGGGAACTACGAGCAGTACTTC
NA	TRBV7-8	TRBJ2-7	NA	CASSLNRAYEQYF	TGTGCCAGCAGCTTAAACAGGGCCTACGAGCAGTACTTC
NA	TRBV4-3	TRBJ2-3	NA	CASSQVRNTDTQYF	TGCGCCAGCAGCCAAGTCAGGAACACAGATACGCAGTATTTT
NA	TRBV28	TRBJ2-7	TRBD2	CASSLVPTSGGPTYEQYF	TGTGCCAGCAGTTTGGTCCCGACTAGCGGGGGGCCAACCTACGAGCAGTACTTC
NA	TRBV30	TRBJ2-7	NA	CAWETGSYEQYF	TGTGCCTGGGAGACAGGTTCCTACGAGCAGTACTTC
NA	TRBV7-9	TRBJ1-2	TRBD1	CASSQKQGFYGYTF	TGTGCCAGCAGCCAGAAACAGGGGTTCTATGGCTACACCTTC
NA	TRBV6-5	TRBJ1-3	TRBD1	CASRLGQGSGNTIYF	TGTGCCAGCAGATTAGGACAGGGCTCTGGAAACACCATATATTTT
NA	TRBV4-3	TRBJ1-3	NA	CASSAQQGSGNTIYF	TGCGCCAGCAGCGCCCAACAGGGATCTGGAAACACCATATATTTT
NA	TRBV19	TRBJ2-7	NA	CASSTRGRDGFYEQYF	TGTGCCAGTAGCACTAGGGGGAGGGATGGATTCTACGAGCAGTACTTC